These 24 T cell receptor beta chains were sequenced from one sample in a study of T cells in Graves' hyperthyroidism and ophthalmopathy. Authors of the study amplified TCR beta CDR3 regions from RNA transcripts. The HTBI primer set drove a first-round RT-PCR of the TCR CDR3. From the multiplex PCR reads, TCRdb called clonotypes with MiXCR, one entry per CDR3 protein. The sample consists of about 290,000 distinct CDR3 sequences, 12% to 15% of them appearing once. The sample was blood. The receptors originated from a woman in her 40s with Graves' hyperthyroidism.

This clonotype came up many times. The rearrangement joins TRBV13 to TRBJ1-2; 8 bases match TRBD1. The CDR3 length is 13 residues. CDR1 PRHDT and CDR2 FYEKMQ come from the germline V gene (reference sequence). V lost 5 bases and J lost 8; bases outside the gene matches: 7. CDR3 nucleotides: TGTGCCAGCAGCGAAGGACAGGGACTCGGCTACACCTTC. This encodes CASSEGQGLGYTF.

This clonotype occurred many times. The chain carries TRBV28 and TRBJ2-3; 9 bases match TRBD1. Trimming took 5 bases from V and 5 from J; bases not matched to a gene: 8. Per the germline V gene, CDR1 is MDHEN and CDR2 is SYDVKM. The CDR3 runs to 15 residues. The DNA for the CDR3 is TGTGCCAGCAGTACCGGGACAGGGTTGGTAGATACGCAGTATTTT. Amino acid sequence: CASSTGTGLVDTQYF.

Only a few counts were recorded for this clonotype. The V and J genes are TRBV6-1 and TRBJ2-4, with D possibly being TRBD1 (7 bases). CDR1 MNHNS and CDR2 SASEGT come from the germline V gene. The CDR3 covers 15 residues. V was pared by 10 bases and J by 1 base, with 17 bases between. The CDR3 protein is CAIVQGGRAKNIQYF. The DNA for the CDR3 is TGTGCCATCGTCCAGGGGGGTCGGGCCAAAAACATTCAGTACTTC.

The sample holds many counts of this clonotype. The chain recombines TRBV27 with TRBJ1-4; D unclear. CDR3 length: 15 amino acids. Germline V gene lookup returns CDR1 MNHEY and CDR2 SMNVEV (reference sequence). V lost 0 bases, J lost 4 bases, and 9 bases lay in between. Here the CDR3 DNA reads TGTGCCAGCAGTTTATCCATTAACGGTAATGAAAAACTGTTTTTT. It codes for CASSLSINGNEKLFF.

The chain links TRBV10-3 to TRBJ2-7; D remains unclear. Per germline, CDR1 ENHRY and CDR2 SYGVKD. V gave up 4 bases and J gave up 0 bases, with 16 bases separating them. This CDR3 is built from 16 residues. CDR3 sequence (DNA): TGTGCCATCAGTGGGGGTCAGATAACGAGCTCCTACGAGCAGTACTTC. Encoded protein: CAISGGQITSSYEQYF.

There are many counts of this clonotype. The rearrangement links TRBV6-1 to TRBJ2-7; TRBD1 matches at 7 bases. Per germline, CDR1 MNHNS and CDR2 SASEGT. The V segment lost 6 bases and the J segment 2 bases; nucleotides outside the gene matches: 1. The CDR3 extends over 12 amino acids. The CDR3 loop is CASRGQTYEQYF. The DNA of the CDR3 is TGTGCCAGCAGGGGACAGACCTACGAGCAGTACTTC.

The chain uses TRBV6-1 and TRBJ1-1; D unresolved. CDR1 and CDR2 from the germline V gene are MNHNS and SASEGT. The CDR3 runs 9 residues. V dropped 7 bases and J dropped 11 bases, with 8 bases sitting between them. Here the CDR3 reads CASTPPAFF. The CDR3 nucleotides are TGTGCCAGCACCCCGCCGGCTTTCTTT.

This clonotype was found many times. The V and J genes are TRBV27 and TRBJ2-3; D may be TRBD2 (6 bases). The CDR3 spans 15 residues. Germline assignment: CDR1 MNHEY and CDR2 SMNVEV (reference sequence). Trimming took off 2 bases at V and 1 base at J, with 10 bases between the two ends. Here the CDR3 DNA reads TGTGCCAGCAGTTTACGGGAGTGGGGCACAGATACGCAGTATTTT. This encodes CASSLREWGTDTQYF.

This clonotype has ten or more counts. One junction end disagrees with the germline gene, perhaps due to a read error. The chain joins TRBV7-7 to TRBJ2-3; D not resolved. The germline V gene encodes CDR1 SSHAT and CDR2 FNYEAQ (reference sequence). This CDR3 has 14 amino acids. CDR3 in amino acids: CASSLTRNTDTQYF. The CDR3 DNA reads as TGTGCTAGCAGCTTAACCAGGAACACAGATACGCAGTATTTT.

This clonotype appeared a few times. One end of the junction is discordant with germline, which a read error may explain. The rearrangement uses TRBV20-1 and TRBJ1-1; possibly TRBD1 for D (6 bases). The germline V gene encodes CDR1 DFQATT and CDR2 SNEGSKA (reference sequence). The CDR3 loop spans 13 amino acids. The CDR3, as DNA: TGCAGTGCTAGAGGGACAGTGAACGCTGAAGCTTTCTTT. This gives the protein CSARGTVNAEAFF.

This clonotype was recorded many times. The chain joins TRBV6-1 to TRBJ1-4; D gene uncertain. Between the trimmed V and J ends, which lost 6 bases and 4 bases, there was a span of 9 bases. Per germline, CDR1 MNHNS and CDR2 SASEGT. The CDR3 is made up of 13 amino acids. The CDR3 nucleotides read TGTGCCAGCAGCGGCAGTCTTAATGAAAAACTGTTTTTT. As protein: CASSGSLNEKLFF.

This clonotype was found many times. This chain uses TRBV2 with TRBJ2-2; 7 bases fit TRBD1. Germline lookup yields CDR1 SNHLY and CDR2 FYNNEI. This CDR3 is 14 amino acids long. The J segment lost 1 base and the V segment lost 6 bases, leaving 2 bases of the junction unmatched. CDR3 coding DNA: TGTGCCAGCAGATGGGACAGGAACACCGGGGAGCTGTTTTTT. Protein sequence: CASRWDRNTGELFF.

This rearrangement joins TRBV18 to TRBJ1-5; 9 bases are a match to TRBD1. V shed 6 bases, J shed 6 bases, and the junction held 6 bases outside the gene matches. This CDR3 is built from 14 residues. Germline V CDR1 and CDR2: KGHSH, LQKENI. The CDR3 DNA follows: TGTGCCAGCTCTATCGGACAGGGGTCTCAGCCCCAGCATTTT. Amino acid sequence: CASSIGQGSQPQHF.

This clonotype was recorded many times. The chain has TRBV30 and TRBJ2-5; D perhaps matches TRBD1 (5 bases). Germline V lookup: CDR1 GTSNPN, CDR2 SVGIG (reference sequence). The CDR3 has 13 amino acids. The V end lost 1 base, the J end lost 1 base, and 7 bases lay between the germline ends. This CDR3 is CAWSGQRQETQYF. The CDR3 DNA reads TGTGCCTGGAGTGGACAGCGCCAAGAGACCCAGTACTTC.

V usage is TRBV19 and J usage is TRBJ1-2; D perhaps matches TRBD1 (6 bases). Between the trimmed V and J ends, which lost 3 bases and 6 bases, there was a span of 11 bases. The CDR3 totals 13 residues. The germline gives CDR1 LNHDA, CDR2 SQIVND (reference sequence). CDR3 bases: TGTGCCAGTAGTATCGACGGGGGCAATGGCTACACCTTC. Translating gives CASSIDGGNGYTF. Using reference TRBV19 and TRBJ1-2 for the parts outside the CDR3, the full variable domain is DGGITQSPKYLFRKEGQNVTLSCEQNLNHDAMYWYRQDPGQGLRLIYYSQIVNDFQKGDIAEGYSVSREKKESFPLTVTSAQKNPTAFYLCASSIDGGNGYTFGSGTRLTVV.

This clonotype occurred many times. The chain uses TRBV5-8 and TRBJ2-3; D remains ambiguous. The CDR3 spans 14 residues. Trimming pared 0 bases from V and 2 bases from J, leaving 7 bases between. CDR1 and CDR2 (germline): SGHTS, YDEGEE. The CDR3 reads CASSLGRHTDTQYF. Written as DNA, the CDR3 is TGTGCCAGCAGCTTGGGAAGGCACACAGATACGCAGTATTTT. Using reference TRBV5-8 and TRBJ2-3 for the parts outside the CDR3, the full variable domain is EAGVTQSPTHLIKTRGQQATLRCSPISGHTSVYWYQQALGLGLQFLLWYDEGEERNRGNFPPRFSGRQFPNYSSELNVNALELEDSALYLCASSLGRHTDTQYFGPGTRLTVL.

This clonotype was seen at least ten times. The J gene is TRBJ1-1, the V gene TRBV27; D is undetermined. V lost 6 bases to trimming and J lost 3 bases, with 14 bases between them. The CDR3 runs to 14 residues. Germline CDR1 is MNHEY and CDR2 is SMNVEV (reference sequence). CDR3: CASRPDTRHTEAFF. In DNA form, the CDR3 reads TGTGCCAGCAGACCTGACACGCGACACACTGAAGCTTTCTTT.

This clonotype was recorded at least ten times. In DNA form, the CDR3 reads TGTGCCAGCAGCGTAGACAGCGCGAGCTCCTACAATGAGCAGTTCTTC. Residues: CASSVDSASSYNEQFF. This sequence joins TRBV9 and TRBJ2-1; D is undetermined. CDR3 length equals 16 residues. Germline lookup yields CDR1 SGDLS and CDR2 YYNGEE. Trimming removed 0 bases from V and 0 bases from J, with 10 bases in between.

This clonotype was counted between two and nine times. The chain recombines TRBV20-1 with TRBJ1-2, with D hard to call. CDR1 is DFQATT and CDR2 is SNEGSKA in the germline V gene (reference sequence). The CDR3 contains 13 residues. With 1 base removed from V and 4 bases from J, the gap between germline ends came to 10 bases. CDR3: CSARVVGGYGYTF. The CDR3 nucleotides are TGCAGTGCTAGAGTTGTGGGCGGCTATGGCTACACCTTC.

This chain connects TRBV6-2 or TRBV6-3 to TRBJ2-1, with D perhaps matching TRBD2 (5 bases). The V end was cut by 3 bases, the J end by 3 bases, with 9 bases between. This CDR3 is 14 amino acids long. Germline CDR1 MNHEY, CDR2 SVGEGT. CDR3 coding DNA: TGTGCCAGCAGTTATCAAACTAGCTACAATGAGCAGTTCTTC. It specifies CASSYQTSYNEQFF.

In this sample, this clonotype turned up many times. The chain has TRBV2 and TRBJ1-3, with D possibly matching TRBD1 (6 bases). CDR1 is SNHLY and CDR2 is FYNNEI in the germline V gene. CDR3 size: 15 residues. V lost 6 bases, J lost 5 bases, and 17 bases lay in between. CDR3 DNA: TGTGCCAGCAGGACGACTACGGACAGAAGAAACACCATATATTTT. This encodes CASRTTTDRRNTIYF.

V usage is TRBV6-2 or TRBV6-3 and J usage is TRBJ2-7, with D tentatively TRBD1 (5 bases). Trimming stripped 6 bases from V and 2 bases from J, with 11 bases between. The CDR3 contains 13 residues. Germline V CDR1 and CDR2: MNHEY, SVGEGT. The DNA for the CDR3 is TGTGCCAGCAGATTGGGGCAGACCTACGAGCAGTACTTC. This translates into CASRLGQTYEQYF.

This clonotype has a count of ten or more. V is TRBV2 and J is TRBJ1-6; 7 nucleotides line up with TRBD1. J was trimmed by 9 bases and V by 8 bases; bases with no gene match: 7. CDR1 is SNHLY, CDR2 FYNNEI, per germline. The length of the CDR3 is 13 residues. DNA for the CDR3: TGTGCCAGCGGACAGGCGGAGAGTTCACCCCTCCACTTT. It is translated as CASGQAESSPLHF.

There are many counts of this clonotype. The chain carries TRBV10-3 and TRBJ2-7; D remains ambiguous. The CDR3 is 16 amino acids. Between the trimmed V and J ends, which lost 2 bases and 0 bases, there was a span of 14 bases. Germline lookup yields CDR1 ENHRY and CDR2 SYGVKD. The CDR3 loop reads CAISEAYFLGSYEQYF. CDR3 sequence (DNA): TGTGCCATCAGTGAGGCCTATTTTCTTGGCTCCTACGAGCAGTACTTC.